Described below is a single T cell receptor beta chain sequence and its context. V was clipped by 6 bases and J by 0 bases; unmatched bases: 5. Germline loops: CDR1 SNHLY, CDR2 FYNNEI. CDR3 length: 15 residues. Original analysis: For nucleated cells, counts were estimated from reference gene primer amplification. Clones were read by immunoSEQ multiplex PCR, and TCRdb kept only the in-frame ones, dropping some. V, J and clone size are taken as reported in that table, and D and trimming were inferred from the DNA itself. The table has over 100,000 clones, around 82% seen once; the top ten hold roughly 4.7%. The data originate from a study of blood T cell repertoires in COVID-19. Study context: Sites across the United States, Italy and Spain contributed samples from acute and convalescent COVID-19.

The chain carries TRBV2 and TRBJ1-5; 7 bases are shared with TRBD1. The receptor's source is a human donor in a cohort sampled during active or convalescent COVID-19. The sequencing sample was made of peripheral blood. The CDR3 protein is CASSPGTASNQPQHF. The DNA for the CDR3 is TGTGCCAGCAGCCCCGGGACAGCTAGCAATCAGCCCCAGCATTTT.